This T cell receptor (beta chain) came from a study of T cell clones after liver transplantation. At the level of the study: Until 12-24 months post-transplant, subjects got standard immunosuppression and no induction.

TCRdb's table, derived via immunoSEQ multiplex PCR, lists solely in-frame clones and lacks some. This sample has 65,000 to 85,000 clones, with roughly 84% found just once. This clone was seen just once. V was pared by 2 bases and J by 4 bases, with 4 bases of the junction left unmatched. The CDR3 is made up of 14 amino acids. Germline CDR1 and CDR2: MDHEN and SYDVKM. Thawed unstimulated PBMCs were FACS-sorted by CD3, CD4 and CD8 into two populations. The chain links TRBV28 to TRBJ1-2, with 7 bases that match TRBD1. The receptor was isolated from a human patient who received a liver transplant. Some T cells may have come from the graft donor. The sample consisted of CD4+ T cells from blood, taken less than 50 months after liver transplant. The CDR3 bases are TGTGCCAGCAGTTTAGGCAGGGGGTCCTATGGCTACACCTTC. Translated: CASSLGRGSYGYTF.